These T cell receptor beta chains were read from a single sample in a study of regulatory T cells in long-lasting Graves disease. TCRdb re-called the multiplex PCR reads through MiXCR, storing one row per CDR3 protein. Counted here are around 430,000 distinct CDR3 sequences, 22% occurring once; the ten biggest clones make up less than 15%. The sequences come from peripheral blood mononuclear cells (PBMCs), collected when the disease was refractory, from a patient treated with antithyroid drugs. Receptors were obtained from a female donor with Graves disease. The conserved cysteine and the conserved F or W are not part of the CDR3 here.

CDR3 length	V gene	J gene	CDR3 protein
14	TRBV4-3	TRBJ2-2	ASSQGTGVNTGELF
12	TRBV19	TRBJ1-1	ASSNGQVGTEAF
13	TRBV28	TRBJ2-5	ASSLWLTAQETQY
11	TRBV19	TRBJ2-4	ASRRTGGNIQY
11	TRBV11-1	TRBJ2-5	ASSLDGTETQY
10	TRBV28	TRBJ2-7	ASSFTSYEKY
11	TRBV9	TRBJ2-7	ASSVGRSSEQY
14	TRBV10-2	TRBJ1-6	ASSEQLPESNSPLH
12	TRBV27	TRBJ2-7	ASSLKGTSYEQY
12	TRBV11-2	TRBJ1-2	ASRPPQGRDGYT
12	TRBV29-1	TRBJ2-7	SVEDEGMDIEQY
14	TRBV20-1	TRBJ1-5	SASKVGQGANQPQH
12	TRBV19	TRBJ1-5	ASSTGNGGQPQH
9	TRBV19	TRBJ1-2	ASSNINGYT
14	TRBV12-3/TRBV12-4	TRBJ2-4	ASSLGDRVSKNIQY
12	TRBV28	TRBJ1-2	ASSSIDRDEGYT
13	TRBV5-4	TRBJ2-4	ASSLLTSGADIQY
11	TRBV7-2	TRBJ1-1	ASSSDYGGLAF
8	TRBV28	TRBJ1-1	ASSRTEAF
15	TRBV7-2	TRBJ2-2	ASSPALAGGLIGELF
12	TRBV6-1	TRBJ2-7	ASHPGQRGGEQY
17	TRBV19	TRBJ2-6	ASSPRTGAALSGANVLT
14	TRBV11-2	TRBJ1-1	ASSLGRQPMNTEAF
12	TRBV12-3/TRBV12-4	TRBJ2-2	ASSLRGANGELF
12	TRBV5-1	TRBJ1-1	ASSPGPTNTEAF
14	TRBV5-1	TRBJ2-3	ASSQNPGRGDDTQY
13	TRBV20-1	TRBJ2-1	SAPIMTSGYNEQF
19	TRBV6-2/TRBV6-3	TRBJ2-2	ASRNSIAKNIQYFGAGELF
14	TRBV29-1	TRBJ2-7	SVYMIAGDESYEQY
13	TRBV6-2/TRBV6-3	TRBJ2-7	ASSSIAGGSYEQY
11	TRBV20-1	TRBJ1-4	SASLQDNEKLF
15	TRBV27	TRBJ1-6	ASSPNTLGQTNSPLH
14	TRBV3-1	TRBJ1-6	AGSQVETAYNSPLH
12	TRBV6-5	TRBJ2-7	ASSYEVLGGEQY
15	TRBV6-2/TRBV6-3	TRBJ2-2	ASSYGRGAANTGELF
11	TRBV7-9	TRBJ1-1	ASSTDRGAAAF
11	TRBV20-1	TRBJ1-2	SAKTDTNYGYT
13	TRBV19	TRBJ1-5	ASTSGGSRNQPQH
13	TRBV13	TRBJ2-7	ASSLGLGAAYEQY
10	TRBV11-2	TRBJ1-2	ASFSVPDGYT
13	TRBV5-6	TRBJ1-1	ASSFWGATNTEAF
13	TRBV12-3/TRBV12-4	TRBJ2-7	ASSHTGQGISEQY
15	TRBV28	TRBJ2-5	ASSSLGLAGPKETQY
13	TRBV12-3/TRBV12-4	TRBJ2-2	ASSRAGGRTGELF
12	TRBV28	TRBJ1-1	ASSFYRRGTEAF
9	TRBV3-1	TRBJ2-5	ASSQGETQY
13	TRBV6-2/TRBV6-3	TRBJ1-5	ASTLGGYSNQPQH
11	TRBV2	TRBJ2-2	ASSELPPGELF
13	TRBV2	TRBJ2-6	ASTTWISGANVLT
12	TRBV4-1	TRBJ2-5	ASSQAEGQETQY
13	TRBV19	TRBJ1-5	ASSIGSYSNQPQH
10	TRBV19	TRBJ1-2	ASSIKDYGYT
12	TRBV7-9	TRBJ1-1	AGSDPGPWTEAF